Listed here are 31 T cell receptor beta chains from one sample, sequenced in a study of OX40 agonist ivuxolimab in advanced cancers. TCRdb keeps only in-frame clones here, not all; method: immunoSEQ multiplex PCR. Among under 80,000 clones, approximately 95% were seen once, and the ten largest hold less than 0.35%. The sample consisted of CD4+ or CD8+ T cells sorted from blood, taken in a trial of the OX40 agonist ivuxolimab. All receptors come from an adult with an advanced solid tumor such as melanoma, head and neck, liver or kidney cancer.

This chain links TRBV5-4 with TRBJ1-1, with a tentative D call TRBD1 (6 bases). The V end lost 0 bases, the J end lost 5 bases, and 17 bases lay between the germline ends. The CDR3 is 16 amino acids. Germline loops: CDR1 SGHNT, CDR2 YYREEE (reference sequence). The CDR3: CASSLDPPGGQTEAFF. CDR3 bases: TGTGCCAGCAGCTTGGACCCCCCGGGGGGACAAACTGAAGCTTTCTTT.

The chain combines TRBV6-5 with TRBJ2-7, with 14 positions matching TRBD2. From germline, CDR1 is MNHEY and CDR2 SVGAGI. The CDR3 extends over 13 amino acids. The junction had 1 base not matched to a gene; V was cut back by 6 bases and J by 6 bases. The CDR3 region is CASRTSGRVEQYF. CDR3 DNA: TGTGCCAGCAGGACTAGCGGGAGGGTCGAGCAGTACTTC.

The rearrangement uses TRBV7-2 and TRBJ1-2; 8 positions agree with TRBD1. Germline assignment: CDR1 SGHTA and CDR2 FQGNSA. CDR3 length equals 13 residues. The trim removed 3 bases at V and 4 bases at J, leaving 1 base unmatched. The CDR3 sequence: CASSFTGGYGYTF. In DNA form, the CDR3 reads TGTGCCAGCAGCTTCACAGGGGGCTATGGCTACACCTTC.

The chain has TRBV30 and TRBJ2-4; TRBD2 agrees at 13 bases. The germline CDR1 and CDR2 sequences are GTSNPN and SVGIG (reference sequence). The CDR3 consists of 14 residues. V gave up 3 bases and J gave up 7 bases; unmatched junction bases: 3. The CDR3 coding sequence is TGTGCCTGGAGCGCGACTAGCGGGGGGAACATTCAGTACTTC. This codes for CAWSATSGGNIQYF.

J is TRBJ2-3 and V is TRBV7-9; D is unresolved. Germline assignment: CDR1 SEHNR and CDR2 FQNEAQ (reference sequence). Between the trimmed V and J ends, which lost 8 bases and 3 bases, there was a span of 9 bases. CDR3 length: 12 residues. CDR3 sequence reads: CASCDPTDTQYF. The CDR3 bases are TGTGCCAGCTGTGACCCAACAGATACGCAGTATTTT.

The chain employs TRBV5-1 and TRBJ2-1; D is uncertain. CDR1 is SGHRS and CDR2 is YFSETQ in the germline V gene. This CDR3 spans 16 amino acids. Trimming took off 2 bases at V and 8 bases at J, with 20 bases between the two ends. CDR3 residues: CASSFIGRSTSDEQFF. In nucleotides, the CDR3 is TGCGCCAGCAGCTTTATAGGACGGTCCACTTCGGATGAGCAGTTCTTC.

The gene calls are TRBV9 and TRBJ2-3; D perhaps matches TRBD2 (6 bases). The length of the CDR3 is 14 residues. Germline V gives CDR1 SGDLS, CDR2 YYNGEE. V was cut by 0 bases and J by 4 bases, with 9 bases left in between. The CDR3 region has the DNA TGTGCCAGCAGCGTAGCTACGGGGGCAGATACGCAGTATTTT. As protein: CASSVATGADTQYF.

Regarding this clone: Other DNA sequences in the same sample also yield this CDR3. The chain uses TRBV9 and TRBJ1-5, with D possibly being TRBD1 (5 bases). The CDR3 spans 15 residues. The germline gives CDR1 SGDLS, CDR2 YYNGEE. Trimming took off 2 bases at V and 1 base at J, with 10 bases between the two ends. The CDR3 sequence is CASSVGGNSNQPQHF. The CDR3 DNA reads TGTGCCAGCAGCGTCGGGGGTAACAGCAATCAGCCCCAGCATTTT.

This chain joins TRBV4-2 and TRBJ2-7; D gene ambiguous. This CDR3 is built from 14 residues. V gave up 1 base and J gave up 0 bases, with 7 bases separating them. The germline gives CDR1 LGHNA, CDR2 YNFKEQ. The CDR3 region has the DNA TGTGCCAGCAGCCAAGCGCAGACCTCCTACGAGCAGTACTTC. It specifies CASSQAQTSYEQYF.

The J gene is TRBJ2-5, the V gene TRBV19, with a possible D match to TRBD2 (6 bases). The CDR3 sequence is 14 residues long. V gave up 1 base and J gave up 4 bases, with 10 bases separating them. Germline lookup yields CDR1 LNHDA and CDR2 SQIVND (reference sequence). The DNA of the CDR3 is TGTGCCAGTAGTATAGCGGGAGTCACAGAGACCCAGTACTTC. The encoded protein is CASSIAGVTETQYF. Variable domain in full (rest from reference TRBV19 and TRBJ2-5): DGGITQSPKYLFRKEGQNVTLSCEQNLNHDAMYWYRQDPGQGLRLIYYSQIVNDFQKGDIAEGYSVSREKKESFPLTVTSAQKNPTAFYLCASSIAGVTETQYFGPGTRLLVL.

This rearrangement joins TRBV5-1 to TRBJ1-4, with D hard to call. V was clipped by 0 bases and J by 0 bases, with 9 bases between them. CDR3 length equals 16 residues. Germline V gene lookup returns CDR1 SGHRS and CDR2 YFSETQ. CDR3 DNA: TGCGCCAGCAGCTTGGACACTTCTTCAACTAATGAAAAACTGTTTTTT. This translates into CASSLDTSSTNEKLFF.

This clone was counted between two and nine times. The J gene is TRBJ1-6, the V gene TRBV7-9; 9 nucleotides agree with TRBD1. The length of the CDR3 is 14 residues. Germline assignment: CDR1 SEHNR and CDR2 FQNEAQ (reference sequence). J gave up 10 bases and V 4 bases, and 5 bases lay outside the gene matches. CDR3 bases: TGTGCCAGCAGCTCCGGGACAGGGTCCTCACCCCTCCACTTT. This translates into CASSSGTGSSPLHF.

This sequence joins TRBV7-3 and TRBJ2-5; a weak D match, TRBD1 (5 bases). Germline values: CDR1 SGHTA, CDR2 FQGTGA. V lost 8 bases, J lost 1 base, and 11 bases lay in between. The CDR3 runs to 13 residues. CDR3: CASSNGAQETQYF. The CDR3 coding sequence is TGTGCCAGCTCAAATGGGGCCCAAGAGACCCAGTACTTC.

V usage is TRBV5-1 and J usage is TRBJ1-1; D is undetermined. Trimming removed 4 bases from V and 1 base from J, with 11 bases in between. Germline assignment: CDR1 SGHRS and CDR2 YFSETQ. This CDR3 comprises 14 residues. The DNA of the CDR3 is TGCGCCAGCAGCACCTCGGGCGGGAACACTGAAGCTTTCTTT. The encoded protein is CASSTSGGNTEAFF.

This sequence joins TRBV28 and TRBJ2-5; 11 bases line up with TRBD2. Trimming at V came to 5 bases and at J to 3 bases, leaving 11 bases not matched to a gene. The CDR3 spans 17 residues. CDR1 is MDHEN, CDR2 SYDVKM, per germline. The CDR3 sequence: CASSPNLAGGTKETQYF. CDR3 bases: TGTGCCAGCAGTCCCAACCTAGCGGGGGGCACCAAAGAGACCCAGTACTTC. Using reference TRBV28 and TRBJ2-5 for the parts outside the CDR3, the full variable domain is DVKVTQSSRYLVKRTGEKVFLECVQDMDHENMFWYRQDPGLGLRLIYFSYDVKMKEKGDIPEGYSVSREKKERFSLILESASTNQTSMYLCASSPNLAGGTKETQYFGPGTRLLVL.

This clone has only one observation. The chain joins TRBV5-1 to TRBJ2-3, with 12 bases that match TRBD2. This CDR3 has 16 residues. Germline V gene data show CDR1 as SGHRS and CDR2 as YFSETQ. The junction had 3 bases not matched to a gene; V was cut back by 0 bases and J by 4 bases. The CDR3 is CASSLAGTSGPDTQYF. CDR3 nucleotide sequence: TGCGCCAGCAGCTTGGCTGGGACTAGCGGGCCAGATACGCAGTATTTT.

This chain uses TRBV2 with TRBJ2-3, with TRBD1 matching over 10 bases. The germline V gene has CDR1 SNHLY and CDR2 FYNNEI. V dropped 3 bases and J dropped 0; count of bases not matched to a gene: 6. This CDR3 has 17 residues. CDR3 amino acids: CASSETGGASSTDTQYF. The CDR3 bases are TGTGCCAGCAGTGAGACAGGGGGCGCGTCTAGCACAGATACGCAGTATTTT.

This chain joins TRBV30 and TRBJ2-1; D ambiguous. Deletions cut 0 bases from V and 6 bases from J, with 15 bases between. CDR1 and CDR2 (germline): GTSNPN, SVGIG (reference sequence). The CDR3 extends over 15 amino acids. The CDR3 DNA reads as TGTGCCTGGAGTGTGTCCGGGTCGTATCCCAATGAGCAGTTCTTC. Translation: CAWSVSGSYPNEQFF.

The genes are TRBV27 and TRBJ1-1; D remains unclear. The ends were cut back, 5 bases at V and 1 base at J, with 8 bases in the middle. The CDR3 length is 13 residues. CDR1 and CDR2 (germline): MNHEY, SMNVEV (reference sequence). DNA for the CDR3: TGTGCCAGCAGTGCAATGGGGAACACTGAAGCTTTCTTT. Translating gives CASSAMGNTEAFF.

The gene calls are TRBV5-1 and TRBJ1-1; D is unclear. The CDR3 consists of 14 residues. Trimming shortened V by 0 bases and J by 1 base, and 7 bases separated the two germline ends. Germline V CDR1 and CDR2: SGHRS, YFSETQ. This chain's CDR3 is CASSLGVGNTEAFF. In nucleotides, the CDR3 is TGCGCCAGCAGCTTGGGTGTGGGGAACACTGAAGCTTTCTTT.

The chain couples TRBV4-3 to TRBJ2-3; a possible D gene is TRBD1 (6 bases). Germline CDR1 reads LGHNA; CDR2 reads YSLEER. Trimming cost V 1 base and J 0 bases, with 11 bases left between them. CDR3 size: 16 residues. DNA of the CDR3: TGCGCCAGCAGCCAAGCGACAGGAATAAGCACAGATACGCAGTATTTT. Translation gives CASSQATGISTDTQYF.

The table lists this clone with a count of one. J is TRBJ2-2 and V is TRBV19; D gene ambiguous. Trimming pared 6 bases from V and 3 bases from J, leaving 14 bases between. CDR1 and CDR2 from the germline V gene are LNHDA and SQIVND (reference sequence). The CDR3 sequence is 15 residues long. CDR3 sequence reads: CASRLGRIYTGELFF. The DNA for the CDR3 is TGTGCCAGTAGGTTAGGAAGGATCTACACCGGGGAGCTGTTTTTT.

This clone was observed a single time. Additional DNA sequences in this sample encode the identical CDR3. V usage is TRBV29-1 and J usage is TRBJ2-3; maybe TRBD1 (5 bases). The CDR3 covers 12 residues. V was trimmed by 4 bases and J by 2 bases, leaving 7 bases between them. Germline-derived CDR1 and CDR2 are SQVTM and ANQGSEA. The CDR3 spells CSVGQLTDTQYF. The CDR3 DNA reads TGCAGCGTTGGACAGCTCACAGATACGCAGTATTTT.

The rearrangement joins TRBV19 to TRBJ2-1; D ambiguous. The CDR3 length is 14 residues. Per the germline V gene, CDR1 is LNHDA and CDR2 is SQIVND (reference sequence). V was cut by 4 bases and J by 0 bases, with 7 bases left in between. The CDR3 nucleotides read TGTGCCAGTAGTAGTTCTAGCTCCTACAATGAGCAGTTCTTC. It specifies CASSSSSSYNEQFF.

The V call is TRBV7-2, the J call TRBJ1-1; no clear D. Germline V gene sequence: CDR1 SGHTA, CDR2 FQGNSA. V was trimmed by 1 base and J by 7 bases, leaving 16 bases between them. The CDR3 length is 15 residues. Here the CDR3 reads CASSLGIGVNGEAFF. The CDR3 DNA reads TGTGCCAGCAGCTTAGGAATTGGGGTGAACGGTGAAGCTTTCTTT.

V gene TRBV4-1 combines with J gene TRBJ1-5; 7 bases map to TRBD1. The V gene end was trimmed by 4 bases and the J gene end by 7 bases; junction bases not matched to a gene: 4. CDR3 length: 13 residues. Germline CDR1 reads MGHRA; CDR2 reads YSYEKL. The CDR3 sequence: CASSPQGSQPQHF. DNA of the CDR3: TGCGCCAGCAGCCCACAGGGGTCCCAGCCCCAGCATTTT.

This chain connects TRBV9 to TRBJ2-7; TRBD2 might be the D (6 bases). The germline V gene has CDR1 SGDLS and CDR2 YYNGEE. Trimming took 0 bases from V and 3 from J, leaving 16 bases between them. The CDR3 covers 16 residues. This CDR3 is CASSVASNGGFYEQYF. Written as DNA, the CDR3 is TGTGCCAGCAGCGTAGCTTCAAATGGGGGGTTCTACGAGCAGTACTTC. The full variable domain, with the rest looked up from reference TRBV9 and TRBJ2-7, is DSGVTQTPKHLITATGQRVTLRCSPRSGDLSVYWYQQSLDQGLQFLIQYYNGEERAKGNILERFSAQQFPDLHSELNLSSLELGDSALYFCASSVASNGGFYEQYFGPGTRLTVT.

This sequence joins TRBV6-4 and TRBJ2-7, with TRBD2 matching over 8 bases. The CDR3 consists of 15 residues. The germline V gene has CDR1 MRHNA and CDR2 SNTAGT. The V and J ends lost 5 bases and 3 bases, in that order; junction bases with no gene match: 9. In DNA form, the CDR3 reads TGTGCCAGCAGTCCCAGCGGGGGCCCCCTCTACGAGCAGTACTTC. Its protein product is CASSPSGGPLYEQYF.

In DNA form, the CDR3 reads TGTGCCAGCAGTAGCGAGACTAGCGGGACCCGCACAGATACGCAGTATTTT. It specifies CASSSETSGTRTDTQYF. The J gene is TRBJ2-3, the V gene TRBV27; TRBD2 matches at 11 bases. The V gene end was trimmed by 5 bases and the J gene end by 1 base; junction bases not matched to a gene: 8. Germline V gene sequence: CDR1 MNHEY, CDR2 SMNVEV (reference sequence). The CDR3 runs 17 residues.

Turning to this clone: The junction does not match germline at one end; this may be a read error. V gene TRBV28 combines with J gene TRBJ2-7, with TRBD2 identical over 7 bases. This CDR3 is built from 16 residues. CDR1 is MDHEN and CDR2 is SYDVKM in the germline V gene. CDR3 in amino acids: CACRGYSLAGVDEQYF. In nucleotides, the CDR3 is TGTGCCTGCAGAGGGTACTCTCTGGCGGGAGTTGATGAGCAGTACTTC.

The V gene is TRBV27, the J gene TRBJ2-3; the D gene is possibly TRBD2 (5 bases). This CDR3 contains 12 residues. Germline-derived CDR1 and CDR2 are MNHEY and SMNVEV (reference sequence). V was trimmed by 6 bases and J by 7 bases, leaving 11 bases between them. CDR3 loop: CASRPPGNTQYF. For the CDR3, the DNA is TGTGCCAGCAGGCCTCCGGGGAATACGCAGTATTTT.